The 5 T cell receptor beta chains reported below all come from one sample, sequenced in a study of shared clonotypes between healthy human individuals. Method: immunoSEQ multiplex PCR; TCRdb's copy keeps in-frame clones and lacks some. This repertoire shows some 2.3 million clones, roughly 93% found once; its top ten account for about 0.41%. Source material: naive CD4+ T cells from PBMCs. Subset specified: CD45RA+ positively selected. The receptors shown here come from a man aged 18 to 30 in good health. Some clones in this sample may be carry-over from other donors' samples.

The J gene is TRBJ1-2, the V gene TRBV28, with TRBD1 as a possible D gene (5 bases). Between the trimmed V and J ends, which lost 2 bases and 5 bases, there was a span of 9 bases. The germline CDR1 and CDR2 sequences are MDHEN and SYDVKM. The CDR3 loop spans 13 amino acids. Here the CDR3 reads CASSLGDLYGYTF. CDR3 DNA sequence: TGTGCCAGCAGTTTAGGGGACTTATATGGCTACACCTTC.

The CDR3 DNA sequence: TGCGCCAGCAGCTTGGAACTAGCGGGAGGGTACAATGAGCAGTTCTTC. Translating gives CASSLELAGGYNEQFF. The chain carries TRBV5-1 and TRBJ2-1; TRBD2 aligns across 13 bases. The CDR3 covers 16 residues. V lost 0 bases, J lost 4 bases, and 1 base stayed unmatched. Germline V gene lookup returns CDR1 SGHRS and CDR2 YFSETQ.

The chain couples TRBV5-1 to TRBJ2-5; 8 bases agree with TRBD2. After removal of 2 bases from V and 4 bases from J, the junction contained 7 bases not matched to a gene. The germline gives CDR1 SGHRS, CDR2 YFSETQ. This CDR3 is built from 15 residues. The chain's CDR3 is CASSLAGVIAETQYF. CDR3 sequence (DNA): TGCGCCAGCAGCTTAGCGGGAGTTATAGCAGAGACCCAGTACTTC.

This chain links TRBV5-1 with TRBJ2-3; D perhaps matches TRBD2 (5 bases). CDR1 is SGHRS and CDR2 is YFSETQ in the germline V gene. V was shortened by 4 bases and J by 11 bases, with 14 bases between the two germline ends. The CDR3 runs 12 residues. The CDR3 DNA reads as TGCGCCAGCAGCCCGGACTCAGAACTGCAGTATTTT. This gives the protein CASSPDSELQYF.

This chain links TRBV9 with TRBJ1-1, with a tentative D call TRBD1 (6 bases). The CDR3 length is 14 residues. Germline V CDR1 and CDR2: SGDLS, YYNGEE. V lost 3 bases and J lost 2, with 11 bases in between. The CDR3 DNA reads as TGTGCCAGCAGCGCCACAGGGACCAACACTGAAGCTTTCTTT. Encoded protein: CASSATGTNTEAFF.